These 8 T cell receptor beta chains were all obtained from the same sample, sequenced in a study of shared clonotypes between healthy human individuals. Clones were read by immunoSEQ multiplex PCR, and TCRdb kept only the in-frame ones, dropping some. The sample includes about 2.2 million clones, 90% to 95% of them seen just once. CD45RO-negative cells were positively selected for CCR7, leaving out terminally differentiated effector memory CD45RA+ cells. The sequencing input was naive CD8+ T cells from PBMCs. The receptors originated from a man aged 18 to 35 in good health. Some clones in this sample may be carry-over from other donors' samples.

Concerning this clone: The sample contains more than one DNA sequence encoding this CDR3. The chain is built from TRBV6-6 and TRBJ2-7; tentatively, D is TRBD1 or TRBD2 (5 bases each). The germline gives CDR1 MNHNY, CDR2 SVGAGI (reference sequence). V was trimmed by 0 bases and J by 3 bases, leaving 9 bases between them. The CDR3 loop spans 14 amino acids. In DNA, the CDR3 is TGTGCCAGCAGTTACTCCCGGGGCCTCTACGAGCAGTACTTC. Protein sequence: CASSYSRGLYEQYF.

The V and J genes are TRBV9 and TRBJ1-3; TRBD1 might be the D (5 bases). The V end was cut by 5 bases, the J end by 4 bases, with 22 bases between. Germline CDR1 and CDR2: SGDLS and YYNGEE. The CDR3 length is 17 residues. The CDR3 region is CASSRTQGPISGNTIYF. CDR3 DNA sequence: TGTGCCAGCAGTCGAACGCAGGGCCCTATTTCAGGAAACACCATATATTTT.

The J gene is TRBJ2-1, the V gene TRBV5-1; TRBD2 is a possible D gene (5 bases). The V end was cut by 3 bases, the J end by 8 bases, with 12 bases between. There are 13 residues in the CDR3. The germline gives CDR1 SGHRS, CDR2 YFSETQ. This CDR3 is CASSSPGLHEQFF. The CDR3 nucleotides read TGCGCCAGCAGCTCCCCAGGACTCCATGAGCAGTTCTTC. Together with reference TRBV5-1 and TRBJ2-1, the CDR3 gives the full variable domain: KAGVTQTPRYLIKTRGQQVTLSCSPISGHRSVSWYQQTPGQGLQFLFEYFSETQRNKGNFPGRFSGRQFSNSRSEMNVSTLELGDSALYLCASSSPGLHEQFFGPGTRLTVL.

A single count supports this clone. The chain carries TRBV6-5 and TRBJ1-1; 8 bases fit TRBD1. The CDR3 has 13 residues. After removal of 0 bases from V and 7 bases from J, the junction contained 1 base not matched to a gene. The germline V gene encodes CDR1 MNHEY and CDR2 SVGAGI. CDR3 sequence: CASSYSGQVEAFF. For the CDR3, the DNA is TGTGCCAGCAGTTACTCGGGACAGGTTGAAGCTTTCTTT.

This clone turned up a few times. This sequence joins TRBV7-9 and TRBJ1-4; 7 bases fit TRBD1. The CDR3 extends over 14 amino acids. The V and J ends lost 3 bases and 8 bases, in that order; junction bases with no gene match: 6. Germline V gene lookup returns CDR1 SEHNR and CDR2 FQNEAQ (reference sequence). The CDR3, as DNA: TGTGCCAGCAGCTTCAAGACAGGGACAGAAAAACTGTTTTTT. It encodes CASSFKTGTEKLFF.

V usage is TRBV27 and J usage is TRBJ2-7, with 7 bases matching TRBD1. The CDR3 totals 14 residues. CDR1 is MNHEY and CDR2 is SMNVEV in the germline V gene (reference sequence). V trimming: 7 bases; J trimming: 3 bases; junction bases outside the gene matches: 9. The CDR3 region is CASKKGATDYEQYF. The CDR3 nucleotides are TGTGCCAGCAAAAAGGGGGCAACTGACTACGAGCAGTACTTC.

Here the CDR3 DNA reads TGTGCCACCAGCAGAGATTGGGTAGGGGCAGATACGCAGTATTTT. As protein: CATSRDWVGADTQYF. J is TRBJ2-3 and V is TRBV15; weak D call: TRBD1 (5 bases). Between the trimmed V and J ends, which lost 0 bases and 4 bases, there was a span of 11 bases. The CDR3 loop spans 15 amino acids. Looked up from germline, CDR1 is LNHNV and CDR2 is YYDKDF (reference sequence).

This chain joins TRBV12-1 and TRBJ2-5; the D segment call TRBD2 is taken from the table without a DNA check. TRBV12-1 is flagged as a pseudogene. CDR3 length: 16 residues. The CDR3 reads CASSSRASRPPETQYF. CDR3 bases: TGTGCCAGCAGCTCGAGGGCTAGCCGACCCCCTGAGACCCAGTACTTC.